This T cell receptor beta chain was identified during a study of blood T cell repertoires in COVID-19. Whole-study context: Samples representing acute and convalescent COVID-19 were sourced from the United States, Italy and Spain. PBMCs, B-cell-depleted T cells, or T cells provided the cDNA or gDNA that made up the material.

V shed 4 bases and J shed 2 bases, with 11 bases lying between them. The CDR3 has 14 amino acids. Germline lookup yields CDR1 KGHSH and CDR2 LQKENI. Original analysis: Researchers report that nucleated cell counts were estimated from reference gene primer amplification. Sequencing used immunoSEQ multiplex PCR; TCRdb keeps in-frame clones, though not all of them. V and J calls and clone size are copied from that table; D and trimming were computed from the DNA. The table shows approximately 120,000 clones, with about 70% occurring only once. The sequence came from a man aged 60 to 75 with acute or convalescent COVID-19. The sample taken for sequencing was peripheral blood. The chain links TRBV18 to TRBJ1-1, with D possibly TRBD1 on 6 matching bases. CDR3 sequence: CASSQRQDNTEAFF. In nucleotides, the CDR3 is TGTGCCAGCTCACAAAGACAGGACAACACTGAAGCTTTCTTT.